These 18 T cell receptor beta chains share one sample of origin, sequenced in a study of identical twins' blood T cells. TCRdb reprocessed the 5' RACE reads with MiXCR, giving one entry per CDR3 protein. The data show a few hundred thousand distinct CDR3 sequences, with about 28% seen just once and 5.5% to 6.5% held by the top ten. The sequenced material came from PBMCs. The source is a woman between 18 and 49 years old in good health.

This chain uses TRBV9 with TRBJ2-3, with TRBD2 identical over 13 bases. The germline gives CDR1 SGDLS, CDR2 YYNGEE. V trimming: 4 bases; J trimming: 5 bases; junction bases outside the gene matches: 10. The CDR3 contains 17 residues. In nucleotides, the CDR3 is TGTGCCAGCAGCCAGAATACGGGACTAGCGGGAATAGATACGCAGTATTTT. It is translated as CASSQNTGLAGIDTQYF.

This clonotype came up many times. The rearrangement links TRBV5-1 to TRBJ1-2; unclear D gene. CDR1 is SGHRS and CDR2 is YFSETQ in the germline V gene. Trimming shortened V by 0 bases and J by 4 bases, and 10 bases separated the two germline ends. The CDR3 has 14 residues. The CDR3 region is CASSLDSLSYGYTF. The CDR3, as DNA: TGCGCCAGCAGCTTGGACAGTTTATCCTATGGCTACACCTTC.

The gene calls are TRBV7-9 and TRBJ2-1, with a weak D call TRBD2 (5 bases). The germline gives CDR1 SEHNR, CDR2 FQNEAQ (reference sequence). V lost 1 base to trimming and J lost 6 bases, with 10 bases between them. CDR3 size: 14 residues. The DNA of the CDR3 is TGTGCCAGCAGCTTAGTTCCGGGAAGCAATGAGCAGTTCTTC. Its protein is CASSLVPGSNEQFF.

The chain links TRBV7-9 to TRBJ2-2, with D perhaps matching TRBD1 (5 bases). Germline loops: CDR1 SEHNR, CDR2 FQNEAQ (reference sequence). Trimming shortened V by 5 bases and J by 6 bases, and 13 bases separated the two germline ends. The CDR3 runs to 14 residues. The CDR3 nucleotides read TGTGCCAGCAGCCCTCCCTGGGGCTCCGGGGAGCTGTTTTTT. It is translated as CASSPPWGSGELFF.

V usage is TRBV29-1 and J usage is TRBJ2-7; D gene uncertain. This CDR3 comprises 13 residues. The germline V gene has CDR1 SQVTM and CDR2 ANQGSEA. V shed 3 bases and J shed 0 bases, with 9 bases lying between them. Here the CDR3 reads CSVDSESSYEQYF. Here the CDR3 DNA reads TGCAGCGTTGACAGTGAGAGCTCCTACGAGCAGTACTTC.

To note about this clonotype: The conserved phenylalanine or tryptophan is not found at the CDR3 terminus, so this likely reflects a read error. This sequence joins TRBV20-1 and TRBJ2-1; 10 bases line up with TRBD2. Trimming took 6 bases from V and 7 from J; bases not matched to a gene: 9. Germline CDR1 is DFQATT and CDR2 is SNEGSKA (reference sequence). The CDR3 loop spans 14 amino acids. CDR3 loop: CSARASGRTNEQFV. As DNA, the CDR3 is TGCAGTGCCCGCGCTAGCGGGAGAACGAATGAGCAGTTCGTC.

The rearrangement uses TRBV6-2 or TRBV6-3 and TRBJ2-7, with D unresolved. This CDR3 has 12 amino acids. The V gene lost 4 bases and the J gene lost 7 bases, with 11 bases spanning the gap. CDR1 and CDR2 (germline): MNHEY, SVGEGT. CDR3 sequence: CASSSPRWEQYF. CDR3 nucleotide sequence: TGTGCCAGCAGTTCTCCTAGATGGGAGCAGTACTTC.

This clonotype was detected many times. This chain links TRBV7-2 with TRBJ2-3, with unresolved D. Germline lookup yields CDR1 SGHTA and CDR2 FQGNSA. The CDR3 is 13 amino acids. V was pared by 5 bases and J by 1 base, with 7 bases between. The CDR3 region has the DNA TGTGCCAGCAGCAAACAGCGCACAGATACGCAGTATTTT. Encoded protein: CASSKQRTDTQYF.

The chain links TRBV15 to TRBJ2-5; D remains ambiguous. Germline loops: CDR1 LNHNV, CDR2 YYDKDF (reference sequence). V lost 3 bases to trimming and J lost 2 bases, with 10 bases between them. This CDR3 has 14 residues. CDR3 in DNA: TGTGCCACCAGCAGTAGACTGGGACAAGAGACCCAGTACTTC. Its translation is CATSSRLGQETQYF.

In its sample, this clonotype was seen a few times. The CDR3 DNA sequence: TGCAGTGCTAGTGGGGGTTCGGTCGAGCAGTACTTC. This encodes CSASGGSVEQYF. The chain carries TRBV20-1 and TRBJ2-7; D is perhaps TRBD1 or TRBD2 (5 bases each). Trimming stripped 3 bases from V and 6 bases from J, with 12 bases between. Germline CDR1 and CDR2: DFQATT and SNEGSKA (reference sequence). The CDR3 loop spans 12 amino acids.

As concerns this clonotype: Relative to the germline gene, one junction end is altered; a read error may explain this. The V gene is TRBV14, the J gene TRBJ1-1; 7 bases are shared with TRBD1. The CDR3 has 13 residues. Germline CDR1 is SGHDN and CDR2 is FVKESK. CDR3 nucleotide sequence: TGTGCCGGCAGCCAAGACAGGGTCGCTGAAGCTTTCTTT. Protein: CAGSQDRVAEAFF.

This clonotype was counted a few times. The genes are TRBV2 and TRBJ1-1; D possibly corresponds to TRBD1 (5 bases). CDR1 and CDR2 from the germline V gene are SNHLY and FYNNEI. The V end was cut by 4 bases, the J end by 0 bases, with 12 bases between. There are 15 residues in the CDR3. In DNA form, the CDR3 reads TGTGCCAGCAGTGTGGTCGAGGGGCTGAACACTGAAGCTTTCTTT. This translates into CASSVVEGLNTEAFF. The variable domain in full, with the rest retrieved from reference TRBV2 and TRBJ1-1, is EPEVTQTPSHQVTQMGQEVILRCVPISNHLYFYWYRQILGQKVEFLVSFYNNEISEKSEIFDDQFSVERPDGSNFTLKIRSTKLEDSAMYFCASSVVEGLNTEAFFGQGTRLTVV.

CDR3: CASSPRGAEKLFF. As DNA, the CDR3 is TGTGCCAGCAGTCCCAGGGGGGCTGAAAAACTGTTTTTT. The chain employs TRBV7-8 and TRBJ1-4; 7 bases align to TRBD1. V shed 6 bases, J shed 7 bases, and the junction held 5 bases outside the gene matches. CDR1 is SGHVS, CDR2 FQNEAQ, per germline. This CDR3 is built from 13 residues.

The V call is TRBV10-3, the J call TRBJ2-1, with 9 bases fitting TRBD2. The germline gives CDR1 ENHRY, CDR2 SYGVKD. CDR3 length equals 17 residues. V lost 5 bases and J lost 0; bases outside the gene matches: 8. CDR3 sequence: CAISWTSVRRSYNEQFF. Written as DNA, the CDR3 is TGTGCCATCAGTTGGACTAGCGTCCGTCGCTCCTACAATGAGCAGTTCTTC.

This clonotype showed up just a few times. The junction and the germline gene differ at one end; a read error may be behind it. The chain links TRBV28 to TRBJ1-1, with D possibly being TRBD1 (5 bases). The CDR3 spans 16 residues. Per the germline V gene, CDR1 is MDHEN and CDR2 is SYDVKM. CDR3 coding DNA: TGTGCCAGCAGTTTTGGGGGGGGTTTGAGGAACGCTGAAGCTTTCTTT. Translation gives CASSFGGGLRNAEAFF. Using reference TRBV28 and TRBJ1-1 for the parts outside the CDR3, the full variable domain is DVKVTQSSRYLVKRTGEKVFLECVQDMDHENMFWYRQDPGLGLRLIYFSYDVKMKEKGDIPEGYSVSREKKERFSLILESASTNQTSMYLCASSFGGGLRNAEAFFGQGTRLTVV.

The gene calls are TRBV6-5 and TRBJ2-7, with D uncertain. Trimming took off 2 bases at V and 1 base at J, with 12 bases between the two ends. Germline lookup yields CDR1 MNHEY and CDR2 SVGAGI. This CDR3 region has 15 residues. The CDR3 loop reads CASSYLGPPSYEQYF. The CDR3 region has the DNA TGTGCCAGCAGTTACCTCGGTCCGCCTTCCTACGAGCAGTACTTC.

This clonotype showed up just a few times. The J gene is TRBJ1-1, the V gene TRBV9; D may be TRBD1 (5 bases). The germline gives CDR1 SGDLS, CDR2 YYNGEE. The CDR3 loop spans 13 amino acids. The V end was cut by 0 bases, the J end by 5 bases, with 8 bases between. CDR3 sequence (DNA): TGTGCCAGCAGCGTAGACGGGGGGACTGAAGCTTTCTTT. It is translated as CASSVDGGTEAFF. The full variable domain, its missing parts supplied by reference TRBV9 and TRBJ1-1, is DSGVTQTPKHLITATGQRVTLRCSPRSGDLSVYWYQQSLDQGLQFLIQYYNGEERAKGNILERFSAQQFPDLHSELNLSSLELGDSALYFCASSVDGGTEAFFGQGTRLTVV.

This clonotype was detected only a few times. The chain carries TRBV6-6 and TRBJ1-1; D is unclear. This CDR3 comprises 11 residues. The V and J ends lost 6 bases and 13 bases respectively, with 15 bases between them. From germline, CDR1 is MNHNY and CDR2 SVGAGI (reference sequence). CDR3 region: CASSLRSKIFF. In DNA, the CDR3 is TGTGCCAGCAGCCTTCGCTCGAAGATTTTCTTT.